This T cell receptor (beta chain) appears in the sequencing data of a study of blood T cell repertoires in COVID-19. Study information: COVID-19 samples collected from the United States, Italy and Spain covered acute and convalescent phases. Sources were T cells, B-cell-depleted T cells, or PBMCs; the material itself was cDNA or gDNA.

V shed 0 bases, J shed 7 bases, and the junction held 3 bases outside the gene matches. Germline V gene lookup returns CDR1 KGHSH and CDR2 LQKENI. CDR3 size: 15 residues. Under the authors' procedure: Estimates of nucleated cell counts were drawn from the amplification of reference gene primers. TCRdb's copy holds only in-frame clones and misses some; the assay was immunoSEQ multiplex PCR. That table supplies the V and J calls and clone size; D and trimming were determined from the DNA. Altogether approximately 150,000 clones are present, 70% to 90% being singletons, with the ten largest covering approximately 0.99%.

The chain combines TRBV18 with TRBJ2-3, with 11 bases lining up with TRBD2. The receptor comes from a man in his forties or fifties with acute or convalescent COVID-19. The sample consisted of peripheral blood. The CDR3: CASSPPRLAGYTQYF. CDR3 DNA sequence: TGTGCCAGCTCACCACCACGACTAGCGGGGTATACGCAGTATTTT.